Each of the 29 T cell receptor beta chains below was sequenced from the same sample in a study of monozygotic twins with inflammatory bowel disease. Reprocessing the 5' RACE reads, TCRdb reports a single entry for every CDR3 protein and omits DNA. The sample features about 140,000 distinct CDR3 sequences, with roughly 2.5% in its top ten. Sequenced material: blood. The source is a human donor with ulcerative colitis or Crohn's disease, or a healthy co-twin of an affected twin (not recorded which).

The chain carries TRBV6-5 and TRBJ2-1; TCRdb designates TRBD2, a call that cannot be tested without DNA. Germline lookup yields CDR1 MNHEY and CDR2 SVGAGI. This CDR3 region has 13 residues. The CDR3 spells CASSSRGGSEQFF.

This chain links TRBV20-1 with TRBJ2-1. Per the germline V gene, CDR1 is DFQATT and CDR2 is SNEGSKA (reference sequence). This CDR3 is built from 14 residues. The CDR3 loop reads CSARDPTIDNEQFF.

This chain connects TRBV18 to TRBJ1-6; there is no DNA to check the TCRdb D call of TRBD1. Germline V gene data show CDR1 as KGHSH and CDR2 as LQKENI. This CDR3 is built from 16 residues. The CDR3 region is CASSPGTVEYNSPLHF.

V and J are TRBV20-1 and TRBJ2-3; without DNA, the TCRdb call of TRBD2 cannot be checked. CDR1 is DFQATT, CDR2 SNEGSKA, per germline (reference sequence). The CDR3 is made up of 15 amino acids. The CDR3 reads CSASGAGGFGDTQYF.

The chain uses TRBV5-1 and TRBJ1-1. Germline V gives CDR1 SGHRS, CDR2 YFSETQ. The CDR3 runs 16 residues. The CDR3: CASSWDWTQLRTEAFF.

CDR3: CASTDGTSGYTGELFF. The V gene is TRBV6-2 or TRBV6-3, the J gene TRBJ2-2; the TCRdb call, TRBD2, lacks DNA for checking. CDR1 and CDR2 from the germline V gene are MNHEY and SVGEGT. The CDR3 is 16 amino acids.

The chain couples TRBV4-3 to TRBJ1-1; absent DNA, TCRdb's TRBD1 call cannot be checked. The CDR3 contains 13 residues. Germline-derived CDR1 and CDR2 are LGHNA and YSLEER. This CDR3 is CASSQDPGTEAFF.

The chain couples TRBV20-1 to TRBJ2-7; TCRdb gives TRBD1 as the D gene, but with no DNA this cannot be confirmed. The CDR3 is 14 residues long. Looked up from germline, CDR1 is DFQATT and CDR2 is SNEGSKA (reference sequence). The CDR3 spells CSATLTGGIEGQYF.

The chain uses TRBV3-1 and TRBJ2-7; with no DNA, the TCRdb D assignment of TRBD2 cannot be verified. CDR1 is LGHDT, CDR2 YNNKEL, per germline (reference sequence). This CDR3 comprises 14 residues. The CDR3 here is CASSQDIGEEMVFF.

J is TRBJ2-3 and V is TRBV20-1; the D call from TCRdb, TRBD2, cannot be confirmed without DNA. The germline CDR1 and CDR2 sequences are DFQATT and SNEGSKA (reference sequence). The CDR3 covers 14 residues. This CDR3 reads CSASTSGGTDTQYF.

Here the CDR3 reads CASSSRPRELDNEQFF. This chain joins TRBV5-5 and TRBJ2-1; TCRdb's D gene call, TRBD2, goes unchecked for lack of DNA. Germline V gene sequence: CDR1 SGHKS, CDR2 YYEKEE (reference sequence). This CDR3 is 16 amino acids long.

The rearrangement joins TRBV7-2 to TRBJ2-2; the TCRdb D gene call, TRBD1, has no DNA to confirm it. Germline values: CDR1 SGHTA, CDR2 FQGNSA. The CDR3 consists of 14 residues. CDR3 residues: CASSFWGATGELFF.

The chain has TRBV10-3 and TRBJ2-5; TCRdb names TRBD2, which stays unverified in the absence of DNA. This CDR3 spans 15 amino acids. Germline V gene data show CDR1 as ENHRY and CDR2 as SYGVKD. The CDR3 reads CAIKERLAGEETQYF.

This chain's CDR3 is CASSFDRAGANVLTF. This chain joins TRBV7-3 and TRBJ2-6; there is no DNA to check the TCRdb D call of TRBD1. Germline V gene data show CDR1 as SGHTA and CDR2 as FQGTGA. The CDR3 is 15 amino acids.

The chain uses TRBV6-5 and TRBJ2-5; TCRdb designates TRBD2, a call that cannot be tested without DNA. Germline V gene data show CDR1 as MNHEY and CDR2 as SVGAGI. The CDR3 is 15 amino acids. The CDR3 region is CASSYSTAGRETQYF.

CDR3 residues: CASSSAKGTGELFF. This sequence joins TRBV5-4 and TRBJ2-2; TCRdb names TRBD1, which stays unverified in the absence of DNA. Germline CDR1 and CDR2: SGHNT and YYREEE (reference sequence). The CDR3 totals 14 residues.

The J gene is TRBJ2-5, the V gene TRBV5-1; checking the TCRdb D call of TRBD2 is not possible without DNA. This CDR3 is 18 amino acids long. Germline-derived CDR1 and CDR2 are SGHRS and YFSETQ. This CDR3 reads CASSSPAFGGGAGETQYF.

The chain uses TRBV29-1 and TRBJ1-1; TCRdb outputs TRBD1, but without DNA this stays unchecked. Germline V gene lookup returns CDR1 SQVTM and CDR2 ANQGSEA. CDR3 length equals 13 residues. CDR3: CSAAQGTNTEAFF.

V is TRBV18 and J is TRBJ2-1; there is no DNA to check the TCRdb D call of TRBD1. Germline assignment: CDR1 KGHSH and CDR2 LQKENI. The CDR3 totals 13 residues. This CDR3 reads CASSPPGAYEQFF. Full variable domain (rest looked up from reference TRBV18 and TRBJ2-1): NAGVMQNPRHLVRRRGQEARLRCSPMKGHSHVYWYRQLPEEGLKFMVYLQKENIIDESGMPKERFSAEFPKEGPSILRIQQVVRGDSAAYFCASSPPGAYEQFFGPGTRLTVL.

The chain links TRBV7-9 to TRBJ2-2; the TCRdb call, TRBD1, lacks DNA for checking. Germline CDR1 is SEHNR and CDR2 is FQNEAQ (reference sequence). This CDR3 is 16 amino acids long. CDR3: CASSSFAGVLTGELFF.

The chain uses TRBV20-1 and TRBJ1-4; lacking DNA, the TRBD1 call made by TCRdb goes unchecked. The CDR3 totals 13 residues. Per the germline V gene, CDR1 is DFQATT and CDR2 is SNEGSKA (reference sequence). The CDR3 loop is CSAYRASNEKLFF.

The genes are TRBV25-1 and TRBJ2-5; no DNA is available, so the TRBD1 call from TCRdb remains unchecked. The CDR3 is 17 amino acids. From germline, CDR1 is MGHDK and CDR2 SYGVNS. CDR3 sequence reads: CASSSSPGHGYQETQYF. Filled out from reference TRBV25-1 and TRBJ2-5, the complete variable domain reads EADIYQTPRYLVIGTGKKITLECSQTMGHDKMYWYQQDPGMELHLIHYSYGVNSTEKGDLSSESTVSRIRTEHFPLTLESARPSHTSQYLCASSSSPGHGYQETQYFGPGTRLLVL.

The genes are TRBV20-1 and TRBJ2-3; the D gene TCRdb calls, TRBD1, cannot be checked with no DNA. CDR3 length: 15 amino acids. Germline V gene sequence: CDR1 DFQATT, CDR2 SNEGSKA (reference sequence). The CDR3 spells CSAPPPGQGTDTQYF.

This chain connects TRBV6-2 or TRBV6-3 to TRBJ2-7; the D call of TRBD1 rests on TCRdb alone, since no DNA is present to check it. This CDR3 comprises 13 residues. Germline V gene sequence: CDR1 MNHEY, CDR2 SVGEGT. The CDR3 protein is CASTDPGPHEQYF.

The gene calls are TRBV18 and TRBJ2-2; there is no DNA to check the TCRdb D call of TRBD1. CDR3 length: 18 amino acids. CDR1 KGHSH and CDR2 LQKENI come from the germline V gene. CDR3 in amino acids: CASSPLTSGQGATGELFF.

The rearrangement joins TRBV7-9 to TRBJ1-1; TCRdb names TRBD1, which stays unverified in the absence of DNA. CDR3 size: 13 residues. Looked up from germline, CDR1 is SEHNR and CDR2 is FQNEAQ (reference sequence). This CDR3 reads CASSSTGNTEAFF.

This chain links TRBV7-3 with TRBJ1-1. The CDR3 spans 13 residues. Germline CDR1 is SGHTA and CDR2 is FQGTGA. CDR3 sequence: CASSLFSNTEAFF.

V gene TRBV28 combines with J gene TRBJ2-1; TCRdb returns TRBD1, unconfirmable since there is no DNA. CDR3 length: 15 amino acids. Germline assignment: CDR1 MDHEN and CDR2 SYDVKM. CDR3 region: CAITRGTGIDNEQFF.

The chain couples TRBV7-2 to TRBJ2-7; absent DNA, TCRdb's TRBD1 call cannot be checked. Germline-derived CDR1 and CDR2 are SGHTA and FQGNSA. The CDR3 is 16 amino acids. The CDR3 protein is CASSLDPQGAIYEQYF.